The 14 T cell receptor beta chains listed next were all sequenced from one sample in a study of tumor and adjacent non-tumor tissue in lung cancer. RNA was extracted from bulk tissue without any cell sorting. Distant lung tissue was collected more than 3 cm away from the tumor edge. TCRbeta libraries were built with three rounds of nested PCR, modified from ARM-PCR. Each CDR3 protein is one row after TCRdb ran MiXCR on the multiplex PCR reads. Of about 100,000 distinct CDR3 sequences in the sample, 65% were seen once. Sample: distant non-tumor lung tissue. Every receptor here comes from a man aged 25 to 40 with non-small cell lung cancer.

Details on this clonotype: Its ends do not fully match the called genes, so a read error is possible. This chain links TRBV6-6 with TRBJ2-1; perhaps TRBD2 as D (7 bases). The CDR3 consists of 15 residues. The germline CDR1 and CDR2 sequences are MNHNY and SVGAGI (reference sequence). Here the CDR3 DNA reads TGTGCCAGCAGTGATAGACTAGCAGGGGCCAATGAGCAGTCCTTC. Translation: CASSDRLAGANEQSF.

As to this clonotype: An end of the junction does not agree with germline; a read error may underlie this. CDR3 in amino acids: CASSFDRGHGYIF. The CDR3 DNA sequence: TGTGCCAGCAGCTTCGACAGGGGACATGGCTACATCTTC. The J gene is TRBJ1-2, the V gene TRBV11-2; 8 bases are a match to TRBD1. The CDR3 consists of 13 residues. Germline CDR1 SGHAT, CDR2 FQNNGV. The entire variable domain, with the rest obtained from reference TRBV11-2 and TRBJ1-2, is as follows: EAGVAQSPRYKIIEKRQSVAFWCNPISGHATLYWYQQILGQGPKLLIQFQNNGVVDDSQLPKDRFSAERLKGVDSTLKIQPAKLEDSAVYLCASSFDRGHGYIFGSGTRLTVV.

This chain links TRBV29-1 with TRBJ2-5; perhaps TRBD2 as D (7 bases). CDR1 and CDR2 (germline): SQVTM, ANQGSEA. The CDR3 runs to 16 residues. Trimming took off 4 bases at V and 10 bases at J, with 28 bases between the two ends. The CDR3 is CSVGSDRLGGYLVQYF. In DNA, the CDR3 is TGCAGCGTTGGGTCAGACAGGCTCGGGGGGTATCTGGTCCAGTACTTC.

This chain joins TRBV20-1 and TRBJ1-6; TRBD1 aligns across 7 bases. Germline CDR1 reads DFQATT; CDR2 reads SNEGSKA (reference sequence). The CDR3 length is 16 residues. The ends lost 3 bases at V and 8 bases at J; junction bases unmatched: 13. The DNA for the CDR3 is TGCAGTGCTAGGACAGGGACAAGGAGGTGGTATTCACCCCTCCACTTT. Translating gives CSARTGTRRWYSPLHF.

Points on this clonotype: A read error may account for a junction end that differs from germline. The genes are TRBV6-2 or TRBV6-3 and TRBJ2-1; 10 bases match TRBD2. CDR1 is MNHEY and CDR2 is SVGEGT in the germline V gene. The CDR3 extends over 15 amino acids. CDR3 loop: CASNPGLAEGAEQFF. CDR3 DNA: TGTGCTAGCAACCCCGGACTAGCGGAGGGCGCGGAGCAGTTCTTC.

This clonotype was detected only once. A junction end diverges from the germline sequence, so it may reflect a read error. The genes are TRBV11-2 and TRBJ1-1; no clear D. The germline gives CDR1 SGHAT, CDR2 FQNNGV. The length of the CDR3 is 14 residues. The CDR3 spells CASSLGPGATDAFF. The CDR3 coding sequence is TGTGCCAGCAGCTTAGGGCCCGGAGCCACTGATGCTTTCTTT.

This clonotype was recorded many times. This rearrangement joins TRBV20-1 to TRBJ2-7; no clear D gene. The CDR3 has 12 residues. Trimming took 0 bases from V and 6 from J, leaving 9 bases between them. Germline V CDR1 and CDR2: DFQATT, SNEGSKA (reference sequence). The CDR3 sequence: CSARDGPGEQYF. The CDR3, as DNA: TGCAGTGCTAGAGATGGGCCTGGCGAGCAGTACTTC.

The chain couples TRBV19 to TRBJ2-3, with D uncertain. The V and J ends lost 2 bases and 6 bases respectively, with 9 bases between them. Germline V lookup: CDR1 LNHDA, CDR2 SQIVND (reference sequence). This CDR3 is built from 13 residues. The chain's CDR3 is CASSILDGDTQYF. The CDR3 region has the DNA TGTGCCAGTAGTATACTAGACGGGGATACGCAGTATTTT.

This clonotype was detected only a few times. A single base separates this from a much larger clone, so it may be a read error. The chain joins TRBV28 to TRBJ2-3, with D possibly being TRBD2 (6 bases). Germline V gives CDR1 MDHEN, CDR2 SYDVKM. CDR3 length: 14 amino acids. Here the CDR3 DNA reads TGTACCAGCAGTGCCCTAGCGTCCACAGATACGCAGTATTTT. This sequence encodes CTSSALASTDTQYF.

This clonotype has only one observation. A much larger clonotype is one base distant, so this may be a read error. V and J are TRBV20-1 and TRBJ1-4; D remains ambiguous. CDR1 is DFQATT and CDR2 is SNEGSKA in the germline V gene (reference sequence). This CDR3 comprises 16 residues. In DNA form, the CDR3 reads TGCAGTGCTGGAGACCCATGGGTTACGGATAATGAAAAACTGTTTTTT. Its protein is CSAGDPWVTDNEKLFF.

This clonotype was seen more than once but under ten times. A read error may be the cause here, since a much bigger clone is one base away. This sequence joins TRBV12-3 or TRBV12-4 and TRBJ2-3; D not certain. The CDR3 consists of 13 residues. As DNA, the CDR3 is TGTGTCAGCAGTCCGGCACGAGCAGATACGCAGTATTTT. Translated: CVSSPARADTQYF.

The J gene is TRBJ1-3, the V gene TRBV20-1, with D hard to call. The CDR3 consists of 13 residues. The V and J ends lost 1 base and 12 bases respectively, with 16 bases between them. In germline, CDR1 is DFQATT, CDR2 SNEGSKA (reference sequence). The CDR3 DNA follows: TGCAGTGCTAGAGGGACGGTTAAGAGCATCATATATTTT. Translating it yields CSARGTVKSIIYF.

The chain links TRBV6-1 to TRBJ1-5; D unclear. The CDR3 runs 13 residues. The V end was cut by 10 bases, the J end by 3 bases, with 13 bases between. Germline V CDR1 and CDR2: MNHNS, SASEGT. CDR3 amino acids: CATLLGNNQPQHF. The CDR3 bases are TGTGCCACCCTACTGGGGAACAATCAGCCCCAGCATTTT.

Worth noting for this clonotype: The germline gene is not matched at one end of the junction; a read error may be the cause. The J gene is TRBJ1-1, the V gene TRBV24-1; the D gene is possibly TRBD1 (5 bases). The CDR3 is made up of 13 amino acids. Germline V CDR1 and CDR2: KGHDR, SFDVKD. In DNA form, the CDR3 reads TGTGCCACCCGCAGGGCGCAAAGTACTGAAGTTTTCTTT. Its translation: CATRRAQSTEVFF.